The present T cell receptor beta chain was sequenced within a study of shared clonotypes between healthy human individuals. V lost 2 bases, J lost 5 bases, and 5 bases stayed unmatched. The CDR3 sequence is 16 residues long. CDR1 SGHTA and CDR2 FQGNSA come from the germline V gene. TCRdb keeps only in-frame clones here, not all; method: immunoSEQ multiplex PCR. Of some 470,000 clones listed, around 78% are singletons. There were no recent acute infections or vaccinations among the donors, who were healthy HIV-negative adults. The sample holds one count of this clone. The chain is built from TRBV7-2 and TRBJ2-1; 11 bases fit TRBD1. Sequenced: PBMCs. This clonotype was sampled from a woman aged 40 to 49 in good health. Some clones in this sample may be carry-over from other donors' samples. CDR3 in amino acids: CASSLWTGGANNEQFF. DNA for the CDR3: TGTGCCAGCAGCTTATGGACAGGGGGCGCGAACAATGAGCAGTTCTTC.